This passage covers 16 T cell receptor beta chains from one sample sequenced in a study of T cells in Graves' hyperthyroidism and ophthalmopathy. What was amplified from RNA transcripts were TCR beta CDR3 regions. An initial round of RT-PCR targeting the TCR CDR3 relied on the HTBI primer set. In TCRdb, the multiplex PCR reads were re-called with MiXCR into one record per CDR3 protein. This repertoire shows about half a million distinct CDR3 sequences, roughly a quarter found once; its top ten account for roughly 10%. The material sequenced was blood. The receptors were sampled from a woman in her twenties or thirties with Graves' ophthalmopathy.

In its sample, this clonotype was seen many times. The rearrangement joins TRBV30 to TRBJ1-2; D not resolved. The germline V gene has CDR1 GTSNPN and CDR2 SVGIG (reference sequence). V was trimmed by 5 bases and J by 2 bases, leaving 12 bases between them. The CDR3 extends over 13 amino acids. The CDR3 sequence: CAWGARSNYGYTF. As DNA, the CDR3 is TGTGCCTGGGGTGCCAGATCCAACTATGGCTACACCTTC.

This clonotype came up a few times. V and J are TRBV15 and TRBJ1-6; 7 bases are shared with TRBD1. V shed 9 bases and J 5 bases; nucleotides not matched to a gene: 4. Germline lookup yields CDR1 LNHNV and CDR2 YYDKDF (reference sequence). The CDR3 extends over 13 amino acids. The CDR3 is CATAGQNNSPLHF. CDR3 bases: TGTGCCACGGCGGGACAGAATAATTCACCCCTCCACTTT.

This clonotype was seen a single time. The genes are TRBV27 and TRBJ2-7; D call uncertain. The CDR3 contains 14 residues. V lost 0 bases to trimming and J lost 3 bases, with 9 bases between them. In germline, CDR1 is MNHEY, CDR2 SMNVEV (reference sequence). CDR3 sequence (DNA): TGTGCCAGCAGTTTATCCGGCAACAACTACGAGCAGTACTTC. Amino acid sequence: CASSLSGNNYEQYF.

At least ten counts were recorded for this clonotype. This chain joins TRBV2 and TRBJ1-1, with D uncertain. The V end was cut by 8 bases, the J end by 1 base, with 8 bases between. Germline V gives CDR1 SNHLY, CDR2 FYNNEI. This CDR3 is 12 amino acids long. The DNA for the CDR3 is TGTGCCAGCTCTGCACAGAACACTGAAGCTTTCTTT. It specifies CASSAQNTEAFF.

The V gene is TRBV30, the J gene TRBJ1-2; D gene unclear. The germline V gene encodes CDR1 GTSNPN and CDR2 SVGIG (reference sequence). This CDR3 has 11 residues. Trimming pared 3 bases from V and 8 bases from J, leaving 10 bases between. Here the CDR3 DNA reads TGTGCCTGGAGATTGGGGAACGGCTACACCTTC. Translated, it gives CAWRLGNGYTF.

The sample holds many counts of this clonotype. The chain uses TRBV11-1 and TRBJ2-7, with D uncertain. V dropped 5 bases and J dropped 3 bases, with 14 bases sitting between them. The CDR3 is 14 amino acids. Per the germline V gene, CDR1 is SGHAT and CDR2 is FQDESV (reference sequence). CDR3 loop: CASSNHGIFYEQYF. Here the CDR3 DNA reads TGTGCCAGCAGCAACCACGGCATCTTCTACGAGCAGTACTTC.

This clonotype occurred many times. CDR3 protein: CAWSVGSLNQPQHF. CDR3 coding DNA: TGTGCCTGGAGTGTCGGGTCCCTCAATCAGCCCCAGCATTTT. This chain connects TRBV30 to TRBJ1-5; D ambiguous. Per the germline V gene, CDR1 is GTSNPN and CDR2 is SVGIG (reference sequence). This CDR3 contains 14 residues. V shed 0 bases and J shed 3 bases, with 9 bases lying between them.

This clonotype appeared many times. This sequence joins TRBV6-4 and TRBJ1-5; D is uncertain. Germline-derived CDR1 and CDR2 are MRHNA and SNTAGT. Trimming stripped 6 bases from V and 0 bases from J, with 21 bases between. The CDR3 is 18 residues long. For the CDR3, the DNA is TGTGCCAGCAGCCACCACGGCGATGGATTATATAGCAATCAGCCCCAGCATTTT. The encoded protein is CASSHHGDGLYSNQPQHF.

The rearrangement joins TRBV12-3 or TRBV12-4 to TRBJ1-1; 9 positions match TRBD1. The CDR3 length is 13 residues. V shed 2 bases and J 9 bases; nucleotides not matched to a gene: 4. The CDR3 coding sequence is TGTGCCAGCAGTTTATTGGGACAGGGACAAGCTTTCTTT. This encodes CASSLLGQGQAFF.

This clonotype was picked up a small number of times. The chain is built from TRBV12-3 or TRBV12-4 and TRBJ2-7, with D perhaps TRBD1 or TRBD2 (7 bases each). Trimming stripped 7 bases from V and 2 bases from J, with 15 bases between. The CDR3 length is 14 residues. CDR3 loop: CASTVGRGPYEQYF. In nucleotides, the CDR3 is TGTGCCAGCACCGTGGGGAGGGGGCCCTACGAGCAGTACTTC.

The CDR3: CASSLVSGMDTGELFF. DNA for the CDR3: TGTGCCAGCAGCTTAGTTAGCGGGATGGACACCGGGGAGCTGTTTTTT. This chain uses TRBV7-8 with TRBJ2-2; the match to TRBD2 covers 8 bases. After removal of 1 base from V and 3 bases from J, the junction contained 4 bases not matched to a gene. Looked up from germline, CDR1 is SGHVS and CDR2 is FQNEAQ. This CDR3 comprises 16 residues.

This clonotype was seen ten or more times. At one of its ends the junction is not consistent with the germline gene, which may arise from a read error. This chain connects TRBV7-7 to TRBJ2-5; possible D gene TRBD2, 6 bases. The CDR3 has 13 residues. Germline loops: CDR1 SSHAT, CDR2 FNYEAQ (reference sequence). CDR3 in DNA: TGTGCTAGCAGCGCGGGAATGCAGGAGACCCAGTACTTC. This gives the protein CASSAGMQETQYF.

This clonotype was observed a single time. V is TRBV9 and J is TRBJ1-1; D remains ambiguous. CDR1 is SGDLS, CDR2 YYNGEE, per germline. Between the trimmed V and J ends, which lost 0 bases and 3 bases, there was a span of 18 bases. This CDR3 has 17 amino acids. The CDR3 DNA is TGTGCCAGCAGCGTAGGTGGCTCTCCTCGGGGTTACACTGAAGCTTTCTTT. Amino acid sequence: CASSVGGSPRGYTEAFF.

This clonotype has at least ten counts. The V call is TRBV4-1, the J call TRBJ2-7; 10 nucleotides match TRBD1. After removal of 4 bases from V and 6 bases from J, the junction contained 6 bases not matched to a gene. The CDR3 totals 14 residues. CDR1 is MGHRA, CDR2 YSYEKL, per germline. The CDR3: CASSLPGQGGEQYF. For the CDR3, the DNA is TGCGCCAGCAGCCTCCCTGGACAGGGGGGCGAGCAGTACTTC.

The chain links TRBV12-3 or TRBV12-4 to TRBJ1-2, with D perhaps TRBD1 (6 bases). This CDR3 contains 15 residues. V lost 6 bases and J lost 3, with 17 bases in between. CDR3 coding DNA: TGTGCCAGCAGCCTGTCTCCGGACAGCTACTATGGCTACACCTTC. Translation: CASSLSPDSYYGYTF.

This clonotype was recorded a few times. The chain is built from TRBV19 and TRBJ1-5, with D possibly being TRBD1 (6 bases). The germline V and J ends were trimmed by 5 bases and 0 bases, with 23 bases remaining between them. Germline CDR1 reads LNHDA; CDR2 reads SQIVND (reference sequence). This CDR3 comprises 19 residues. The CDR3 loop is CASSLGSGLGGNSNQPQHF. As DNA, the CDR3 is TGTGCCAGTAGTCTCGGTTCGGGATTAGGGGGTAATAGCAATCAGCCCCAGCATTTT.